The 5 T cell receptor beta chains listed next were all sequenced from one sample in a study of spatial heterogeneity in lung cancer. Time point in this sample: sample taken at primary tumor resection. Overall study findings and caveats: Higher tumor mutation counts went along with higher counts of expanded intratumoral alpha and beta TCRs.

The antigens of these receptors remain unknown. TCRdb processed the 5' RACE reads anew with MiXCR; each CDR3 protein has one entry. The sample has about 5,700 distinct CDR3 sequences; roughly 13% are singletons. The sequences come from lung tumor tissue, collected at surgery. These receptors originate from a female donor with early-stage non-small cell lung cancer.

The sample holds many counts of this clonotype. The rearrangement uses TRBV6-2 or TRBV6-3 and TRBJ2-3; TRBD2 agrees at 14 bases. The CDR3 runs to 18 residues. V lost 5 bases and J lost 6; bases outside the gene matches: 13. Per the germline V gene, CDR1 is MNHEY and CDR2 is SVGEGT. CDR3 loop: CASSPPGLAGVEGDTQYF. The CDR3 nucleotides read TGTGCCAGCAGTCCCCCGGGACTAGCGGGAGTCGAGGGGGATACGCAGTATTTT.

This clonotype has at least ten counts. The chain recombines TRBV20-1 with TRBJ2-7, with 7 nucleotides matching TRBD2. Germline V lookup: CDR1 DFQATT, CDR2 SNEGSKA (reference sequence). The CDR3 length is 14 residues. V was clipped by 0 bases and J by 7 bases; unmatched bases: 9. This CDR3 is CSARDPSGHDEQYV. DNA of the CDR3: TGCAGTGCTAGAGATCCTAGCGGCCATGATGAGCAGTACGTC.

Relative to its sample, this clonotype is medium-sized (0.01 to 0.1%). This chain links TRBV28 with TRBJ2-7; D call uncertain. Deletions cut 3 bases from V and 0 bases from J, with 15 bases between. CDR1 MDHEN and CDR2 SYDVKM come from the germline V gene. CDR3 length: 16 residues. The CDR3 spells CASSFSLRVLSYEQYF. The CDR3 region has the DNA TGTGCCAGCAGTTTCTCCCTCCGGGTCCTCTCCTACGAGCAGTACTTC.

The V gene is TRBV5-1, the J gene TRBJ1-2; D remains unclear. The V and J ends lost 0 bases and 4 bases respectively, with 7 bases between them. The germline CDR1 and CDR2 sequences are SGHRS and YFSETQ. This CDR3 is built from 13 residues. CDR3 region: CASSLDVGYGYTF. DNA for the CDR3: TGCGCCAGCAGCTTGGACGTCGGCTATGGCTACACCTTC.

This clonotype was seen many times. The chain is built from TRBV6-6 and TRBJ2-3; D might be TRBD1 (5 bases). Germline V gene data show CDR1 as MNHNY and CDR2 as SVGAGI (reference sequence). Trimming removed 6 bases at V and 6 bases at J, with 10 bases between. CDR3 length equals 12 residues. CDR3: CASSRQYDTQYF. The CDR3, as DNA: TGTGCCAGCAGCAGACAGTACGATACGCAGTATTTT.